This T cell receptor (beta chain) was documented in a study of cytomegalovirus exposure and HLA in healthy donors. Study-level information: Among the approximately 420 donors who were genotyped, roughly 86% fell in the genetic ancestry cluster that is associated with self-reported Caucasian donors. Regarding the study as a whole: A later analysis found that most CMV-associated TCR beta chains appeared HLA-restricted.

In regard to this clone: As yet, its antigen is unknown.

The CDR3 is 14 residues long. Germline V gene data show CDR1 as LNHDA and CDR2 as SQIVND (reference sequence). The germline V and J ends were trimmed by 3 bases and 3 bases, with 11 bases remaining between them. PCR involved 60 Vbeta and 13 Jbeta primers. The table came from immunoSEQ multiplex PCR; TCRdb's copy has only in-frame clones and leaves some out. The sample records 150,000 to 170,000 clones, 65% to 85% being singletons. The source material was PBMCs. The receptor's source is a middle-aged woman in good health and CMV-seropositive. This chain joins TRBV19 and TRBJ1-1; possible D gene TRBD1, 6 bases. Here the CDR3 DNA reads TGTGCCAGTAGTATTGCAGGGGATCACACTGAAGCTTTCTTT. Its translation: CASSIAGDHTEAFF. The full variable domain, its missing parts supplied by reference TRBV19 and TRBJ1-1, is DGGITQSPKYLFRKEGQNVTLSCEQNLNHDAMYWYRQDPGQGLRLIYYSQIVNDFQKGDIAEGYSVSREKKESFPLTVTSAQKNPTAFYLCASSIAGDHTEAFFGQGTRLTVV.